Listed below are T cell receptor beta chains from one sample, sequenced in a study of T cell repertoires in cytomegalovirus infection. TCRdb used MiXCR to reprocess the reads, holding one entry per CDR3 protein. The data contain some 230,000 distinct CDR3 sequences, roughly 22% of them singletons. The sequenced sample was CD8+ T cells from PBMCs. The receptor source for this set is a human donor in good health (CMV status not recorded). Some clones in this sample may be carry-over from other donors' samples. CDR3s include the opening cysteine and the closing phenylalanine or tryptophan.

V,CDR3
TRBV6-5,CASSWAGEFYEQYF
TRBV6-5,CASSYSIQYAGYEQYF
TRBV28,CASSRTAEPNTEAFF
TRBV12-3/TRBV12-4,CASSFSGSEQYF
TRBV7-8,CASSPWTSVYEQYF
TRBV7-9,CASSPPIPNNYGYTF
TRBV14,CASSQAAGPYEQYF
TRBV29-1,CSGSTSADEQFF
TRBV20-1,CSARDPRLGDSYNEQFF
TRBV28,CASTGTGDLKADTQYF
TRBV6-1,CASSPDSLVGNEQFF
TRBV7-2,CASSLNSGNTGELFF
TRBV15,CATSRAGTEYATNEKLFF
TRBV20-1,CSADGLAGSKDTQYF
TRBV7-9,CASSLEADNEQFF
TRBV7-9,CASSWTDEQFF
TRBV7-2,CASSPYRAGETQYF
TRBV28,CASSPPGTGNKGYTF
TRBV6-6,CASTNTPWYEQYF
TRBV9,CASSELGREETGELFF
TRBV7-6,CASSLGGGAQPQHF
TRBV15,CATSTEGREAFF
TRBV12-3/TRBV12-4,CASSGGTAETQYF
TRBV7-6,CASGTPGLKTEAFF
TRBV4-1,CASSPRTGSSNQPQHF
TRBV19,CASSMINEQFF
TRBV6-4,CASSIWTGYNEQFF
TRBV28,CASNPLGTGGTEAFF
TRBV19,CASSWGLGAHNEQFF
TRBV11-2,CASSLISGTSGAYSYEQYF
TRBV4-1,CASSPTQPVNTEAFF
TRBV7-4,CASSFPSDTEAFF
TRBV6-5,CASSYWEGQPQHF
TRBV20-1,CCAKAPLGYGYTF
TRBV12-3/TRBV12-4,CASSSHTDTQYF
TRBV18,CASSPPTAGPYEQYF
TRBV6-2/TRBV6-3,CASSYEGSSGNTIYF
TRBV28,CASSLPASGNTIYF
TRBV7-9,CASSSTAITEAFF
TRBV11-2,CASSLVPAERNEQFF
TRBV28,CASSFANMNTEAFF
TRBV20-1,CSARQAIYGYTF
TRBV28,CASRGGGGAENIQYF